Following are 15 T cell receptor beta chains from one sample sequenced in a study of cytomegalovirus exposure and HLA in healthy donors. PCR employed 60 Vbeta and 13 Jbeta primers. Assay used: immunoSEQ multiplex PCR; TCRdb lists only in-frame clones, some missing. The sample holds 60,000 to 75,000 clones. The sequencing sample was made of PBMCs. The source of these receptors is a woman aged 30 to 39 in good health and CMV-seronegative.

This rearrangement joins TRBV7-2 to TRBJ1-2, with a possible D match to TRBD1 (5 bases). Germline V gene lookup returns CDR1 SGHTA and CDR2 FQGNSA. Trimming removed 4 bases from V and 8 bases from J, with 14 bases in between. This CDR3 is built from 13 residues. For the CDR3, the DNA is TGTGCCAGCAGCTCTTTCCCAGGGCTCGGCTACACCTTC. Protein: CASSSFPGLGYTF. Together with reference TRBV7-2 and TRBJ1-2, the CDR3 gives the full variable domain: GAGVSQSPSNKVTEKGKDVELRCDPISGHTALYWYRQSLGQGLEFLIYFQGNSAPDKSGLPSDRFSAERTGGSVSTLTIQRTQQEDSAVYLCASSSFPGLGYTFGSGTRLTVV.

The chain links TRBV29-1 to TRBJ2-7, with 8 bases matching TRBD1. The trim removed 6 bases at V and 3 bases at J, leaving 13 bases unmatched. The germline CDR1 and CDR2 sequences are SQVTM and ANQGSEA. This CDR3 contains 15 residues. CDR3 in DNA: TGCAGCGTGGGACCCGGGACAGGTGTTCTCTACGAGCAGTACTTC. It encodes CSVGPGTGVLYEQYF.

The chain employs TRBV29-1 and TRBJ1-2; weak D call: TRBD1 (5 bases). CDR3 size: 15 residues. Trimming stripped 3 bases from V and 5 bases from J, with 19 bases between. The germline V gene encodes CDR1 SQVTM and CDR2 ANQGSEA. CDR3 in DNA: TGCAGCGTTGAGGGTCCAGGGCCCTTCGCATATGGCTACACCTTC. Its translation is CSVEGPGPFAYGYTF.

The V call is TRBV5-1, the J call TRBJ2-7; TRBD1 aligns across 8 bases. The CDR3 extends over 14 amino acids. Germline CDR1 and CDR2: SGHRS and YFSETQ. Trimming removed 4 bases from V and 5 bases from J; junction bases left unmatched: 8. The CDR3 DNA sequence: TGCGCCAGCAGCCGGCCGGACAGGGTCGACGAGCAGTACTTC. Residues: CASSRPDRVDEQYF.

The chain joins TRBV6-6 to TRBJ1-2; 9 nucleotides align to TRBD1. This CDR3 region has 16 residues. Germline values: CDR1 MNHNY, CDR2 SVGAGI (reference sequence). J lost 1 base, V lost 5 bases, and 8 bases had no gene match. For the CDR3, the DNA is TGTGCCAGCAGTCAGGGACAGGGACTTAATAACTATGGCTACACCTTC. Its translation is CASSQGQGLNNYGYTF.

The chain has TRBV4-1 and TRBJ2-3; D may be TRBD1 (6 bases). Germline V CDR1 and CDR2: MGHRA, YSYEKL. The V end was cut by 0 bases, the J end by 5 bases, with 15 bases between. The length of the CDR3 is 16 residues. In DNA, the CDR3 is TGCGCCAGCAGCCAAGAAAGGGACATTAGAAGAGATACGCAGTATTTT. Residues: CASSQERDIRRDTQYF.

The rearrangement links TRBV27 to TRBJ2-2; D might be TRBD2 (7 bases). Germline assignment: CDR1 MNHEY and CDR2 SMNVEV (reference sequence). The CDR3 is 15 amino acids. V gave up 2 bases and J gave up 6 bases, with 13 bases separating them. For the CDR3, the DNA is TGTGCCAGCAGTTTAGTGGGAGGGGGATCCGGGGAGCTGTTTTTT. Translation gives CASSLVGGGSGELFF.

J is TRBJ1-2 and V is TRBV6-5; 7 bases fit TRBD1. The CDR3 length is 13 residues. V was clipped by 6 bases and J by 7 bases; unmatched bases: 8. Germline V gene data show CDR1 as MNHEY and CDR2 as SVGAGI. As DNA, the CDR3 is TGTGCCAGCAGCCCCGGACAGGAGCGTGGCTACACCTTC. As protein: CASSPGQERGYTF.

J is TRBJ2-1 and V is TRBV7-3; 13 positions match TRBD2. The CDR3 covers 15 residues. Germline loops: CDR1 SGHTA, CDR2 FQGTGA. Trimming took 4 bases from V and 9 from J; bases not matched to a gene: 6. The CDR3 nucleotides are TGTGCCAGCAGCTCTGGACTAGCGGGGGTCACTGAGCAGTTCTTC. It codes for CASSSGLAGVTEQFF.

The chain carries TRBV4-1 and TRBJ2-3; perhaps TRBD2 as D (5 bases). The CDR3 is made up of 15 amino acids. The germline V and J ends were trimmed by 1 base and 2 bases, with 10 bases remaining between them. Germline assignment: CDR1 MGHRA and CDR2 YSYEKL. The CDR3 loop is CASSQGPLATDTQYF. DNA for the CDR3: TGCGCCAGCAGCCAAGGCCCCCTAGCCACAGATACGCAGTATTTT.

This chain connects TRBV18 to TRBJ1-2; 8 nucleotides match TRBD1. This CDR3 has 16 residues. Per the germline V gene, CDR1 is KGHSH and CDR2 is LQKENI. J gave up 8 bases and V 4 bases, and 15 bases lay outside the gene matches. Here the CDR3 reads CASSHEERTGRGGYTF. CDR3 in DNA: TGTGCCAGCTCACACGAAGAGAGGACAGGGAGAGGGGGCTACACCTTC. Combining the CDR3 with reference TRBV18 and TRBJ1-2 gives the whole variable domain NAGVMQNPRHLVRRRGQEARLRCSPMKGHSHVYWYRQLPEEGLKFMVYLQKENIIDESGMPKERFSAEFPKEGPSILRIQQVVRGDSAAYFCASSHEERTGRGGYTFGSGTRLTVV.

With regard to this clone: No DNA is shown, since the ends of the CDR3 on it are uncertain; the CDR3 is the one TCRdb lists. The V and J genes are TRBV30 and TRBJ2-7; the table assigns TRBD1, which was not confirmed against the DNA. Germline V gene data show CDR1 as GTSNPN and CDR2 as SVGIG (reference sequence). Inclusive of both ends, the CDR3 amounts to 11 amino acids. Here the CDR3 reads CAWGAWGQGNF.

This chain uses TRBV5-6 with TRBJ2-1; TRBD2 matches 9 bases. Unmatched junction bases numbered 11, after V lost 4 bases and J lost 3 bases. CDR3 length equals 17 residues. CDR1 is SGHDT, CDR2 YYEEEE, per germline. CDR3 amino acids: CASSVDLGGRVYNEQFF. The CDR3 region has the DNA TGTGCCAGCAGCGTGGATCTAGGCGGGAGGGTCTACAATGAGCAGTTCTTC.

The chain couples TRBV10-2 to TRBJ1-4, with 7 bases identical to TRBD1. The CDR3 runs to 15 residues. The V segment lost 2 bases and the J segment 7 bases; nucleotides outside the gene matches: 7. Germline-derived CDR1 and CDR2 are WSHSY and SAAADI. The CDR3 is CASSEVYRGGEKLFF. The CDR3 DNA sequence: TGCGCCAGCAGTGAGGTATACAGGGGTGGTGAAAAACTGTTTTTT.

The V call is TRBV9, the J call TRBJ2-2; TRBD2 matches 10 bases. V shed 0 bases and J 4 bases; nucleotides not matched to a gene: 3. The CDR3 contains 16 residues. Germline CDR1 SGDLS, CDR2 YYNGEE. CDR3 sequence: CASSVASGGVTGELFF. In nucleotides, the CDR3 is TGTGCCAGCAGCGTAGCTAGCGGGGGAGTCACCGGGGAGCTGTTTTTT.